Each of the 5 T cell receptor beta chains below was sequenced from the same sample in a study of blood T cells in healthy people across ages. PCR was performed a second time for roughly 7 to 12 cycles using a sample-barcoded 5' primer and a J-beta primer mix. TCRdb redid the calling of the 5' RACE reads with MiXCR, one entry per CDR3 protein. The sample includes more than 900,000 distinct CDR3 sequences, less than 25% of them seen just once. This sample was also put to use in a study of T cells of mothers and their children.

Material for sequencing was blood. These receptors were collected from a girl aged 2 to 9 in good health.

This clonotype was found a few times. This rearrangement joins TRBV3-1 to TRBJ2-2, with 7 bases that match TRBD2. The CDR3 is 16 amino acids. V gave up 5 bases and J gave up 2 bases; unmatched junction bases: 8. Germline V lookup: CDR1 LGHDT, CDR2 YNNKEL (reference sequence). Here the CDR3 DNA reads TGTGCCAGCAGCTACCTAGCGGAGCCTAACACCGGGGAGCTGTTTTTT. This sequence encodes CASSYLAEPNTGELFF.

This clonotype was counted only a few times. J is TRBJ1-4 and V is TRBV5-6, with 9 bases lining up with TRBD1. The germline CDR1 and CDR2 sequences are SGHDT and YYEEEE. This CDR3 spans 16 amino acids. The ends lost 3 bases at V and 7 bases at J; junction bases unmatched: 10. The CDR3 region has the DNA TGTGCCAGCAGCTCGAAACTCGGGACAGGGATTGAAAAACTGTTTTTT. Encoded protein: CASSSKLGTGIEKLFF.

On this clonotype itself: The junction does not match germline at one end; this may be a read error. This chain links TRBV29-1 with TRBJ1-4, with a possible D match to TRBD1 (5 bases). The CDR3 loop spans 15 amino acids. The germline gives CDR1 SQVTM, CDR2 ANQGSEA. The CDR3 sequence is CSARHGTQDGEKLFF. The CDR3 DNA reads as TGCAGCGCCCGACACGGGACCCAAGACGGCGAAAAGCTGTTTTTT.

CDR3 region: CASSFVDPYYEQYF. CDR3 coding DNA: TGTGCCAGCAGCTTCGTGGACCCATACTACGAGCAGTACTTC. This chain connects TRBV7-9 to TRBJ2-7; D is unresolved. This CDR3 region has 14 residues. V was cut by 3 bases and J by 3 bases, with 12 bases left in between. Germline V gene lookup returns CDR1 SEHNR and CDR2 FQNEAQ (reference sequence).

This clonotype was detected once. The chain links TRBV6-1 to TRBJ1-1; D gene unclear. The CDR3 runs to 14 residues. V lost 3 bases and J lost 1, with 9 bases in between. Germline V CDR1 and CDR2: MNHNS, SASEGT. The CDR3 nucleotides read TGTGCCAGCAGTGATTACAGTTCGAACACTGAAGCTTTCTTT. This encodes CASSDYSSNTEAFF.